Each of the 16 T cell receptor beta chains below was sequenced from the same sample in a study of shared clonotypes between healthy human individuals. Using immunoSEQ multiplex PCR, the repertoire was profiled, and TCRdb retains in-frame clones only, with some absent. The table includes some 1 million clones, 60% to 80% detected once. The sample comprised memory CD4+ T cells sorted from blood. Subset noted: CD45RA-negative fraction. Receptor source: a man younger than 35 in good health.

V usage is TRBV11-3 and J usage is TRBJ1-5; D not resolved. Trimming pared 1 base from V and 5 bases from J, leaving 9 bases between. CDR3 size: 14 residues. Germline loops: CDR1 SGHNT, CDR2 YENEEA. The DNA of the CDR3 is TGTGCCAGCAGCTTAGTAGACCCGGATCAGCCCCAGCATTTT. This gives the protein CASSLVDPDQPQHF.

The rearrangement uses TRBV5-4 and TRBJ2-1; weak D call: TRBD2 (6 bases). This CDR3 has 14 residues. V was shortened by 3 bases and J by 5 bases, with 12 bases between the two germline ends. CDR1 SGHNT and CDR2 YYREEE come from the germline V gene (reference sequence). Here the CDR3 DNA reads TGTGCCAGCAGCTCGACGGCGGGGAACAATGAGCAGTTCTTC. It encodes CASSSTAGNNEQFF.

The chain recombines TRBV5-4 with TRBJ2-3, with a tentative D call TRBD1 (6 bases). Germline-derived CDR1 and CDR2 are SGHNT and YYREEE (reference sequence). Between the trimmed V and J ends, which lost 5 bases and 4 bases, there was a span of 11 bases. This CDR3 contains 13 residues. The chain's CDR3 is CASRTNRADTQYF. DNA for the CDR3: TGTGCCAGCAGAACAAACAGGGCAGATACGCAGTATTTT.

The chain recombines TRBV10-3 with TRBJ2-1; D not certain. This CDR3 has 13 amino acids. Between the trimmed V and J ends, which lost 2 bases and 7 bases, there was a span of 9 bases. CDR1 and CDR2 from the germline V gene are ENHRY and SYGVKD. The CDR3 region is CAISEGVSNEQFF. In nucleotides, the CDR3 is TGTGCCATCAGTGAGGGGGTGAGTAATGAGCAGTTCTTC.

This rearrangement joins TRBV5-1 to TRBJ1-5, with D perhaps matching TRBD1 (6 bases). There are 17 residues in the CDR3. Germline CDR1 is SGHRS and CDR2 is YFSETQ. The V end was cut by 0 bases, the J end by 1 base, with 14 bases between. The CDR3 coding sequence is TGCGCCAGCAGCTTGGAGCCTTCAGGGGTCAGCAATCAGCCCCAGCATTTT. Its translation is CASSLEPSGVSNQPQHF.

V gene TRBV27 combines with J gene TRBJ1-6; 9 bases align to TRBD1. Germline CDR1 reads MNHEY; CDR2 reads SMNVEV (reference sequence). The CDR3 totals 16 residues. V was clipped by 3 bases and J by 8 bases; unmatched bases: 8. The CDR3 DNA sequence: TGTGCCAGCAGTTTGGGTTCGGGACAGGGTTATTCACCCCTCCACTTT. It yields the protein CASSLGSGQGYSPLHF.

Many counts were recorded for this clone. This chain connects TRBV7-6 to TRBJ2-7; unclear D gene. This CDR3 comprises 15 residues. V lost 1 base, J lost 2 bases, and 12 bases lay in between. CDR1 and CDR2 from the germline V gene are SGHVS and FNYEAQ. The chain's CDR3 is CASSLDVAVPYEQYF. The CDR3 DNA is TGTGCCAGCAGCTTAGACGTGGCGGTTCCCTACGAGCAGTACTTC.

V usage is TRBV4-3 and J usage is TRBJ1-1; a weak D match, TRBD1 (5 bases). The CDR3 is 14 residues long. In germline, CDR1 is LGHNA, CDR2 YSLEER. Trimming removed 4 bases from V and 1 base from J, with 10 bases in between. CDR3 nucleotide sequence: TGCGCCAGCAGCCGGACGACAGAGAACACTGAAGCTTTCTTT. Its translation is CASSRTTENTEAFF.

This CDR3 is CASSLGLRSSTDTQYF. CDR3 DNA: TGTGCCAGCAGCTTAGGATTAAGGTCCAGCACAGATACGCAGTATTTT. The J gene is TRBJ2-3, the V gene TRBV7-9; no firm D call. The V end lost 1 base, the J end lost 0 bases, and 11 bases lay between the germline ends. The CDR3 contains 16 residues. Germline CDR1 SEHNR, CDR2 FQNEAQ (reference sequence).

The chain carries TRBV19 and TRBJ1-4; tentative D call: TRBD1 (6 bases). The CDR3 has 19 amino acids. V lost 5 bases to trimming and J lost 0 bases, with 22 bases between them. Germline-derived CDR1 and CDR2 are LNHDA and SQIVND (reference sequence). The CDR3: CASSYSRGGKGTTNEKLFF. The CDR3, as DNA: TGTGCCAGTAGTTACTCCAGAGGGGGTAAGGGAACAACTAATGAAAAACTGTTTTTT.

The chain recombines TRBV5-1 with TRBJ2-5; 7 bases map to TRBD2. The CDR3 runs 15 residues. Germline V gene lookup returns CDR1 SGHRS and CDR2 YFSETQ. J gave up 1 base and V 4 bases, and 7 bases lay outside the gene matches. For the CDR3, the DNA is TGCGCCAGCAGCGCCGTCGGGACTACCCAAGAGACCCAGTACTTC. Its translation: CASSAVGTTQETQYF.

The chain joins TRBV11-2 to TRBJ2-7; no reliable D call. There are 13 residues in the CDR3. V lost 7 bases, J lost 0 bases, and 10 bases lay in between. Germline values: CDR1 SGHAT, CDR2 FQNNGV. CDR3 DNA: TGTGCCAGCACCCCTCTCAGCTCCTACGAGCAGTACTTC. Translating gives CASTPLSSYEQYF.

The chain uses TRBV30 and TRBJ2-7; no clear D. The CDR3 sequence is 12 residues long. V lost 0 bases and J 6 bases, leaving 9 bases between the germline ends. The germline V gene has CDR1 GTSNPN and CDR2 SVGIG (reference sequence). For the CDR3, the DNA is TGTGCCTGGAGTGTACATTATGGCGAGCAGTACTTC. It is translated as CAWSVHYGEQYF.

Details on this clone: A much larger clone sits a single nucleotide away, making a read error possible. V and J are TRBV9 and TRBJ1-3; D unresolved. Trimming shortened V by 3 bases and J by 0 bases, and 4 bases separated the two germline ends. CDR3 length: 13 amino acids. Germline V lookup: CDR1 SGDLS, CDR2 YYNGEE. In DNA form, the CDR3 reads TGTGCCAGCAGCGCCTACTCTGGAAACACCATATATTTT. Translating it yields CASSAYSGNTIYF. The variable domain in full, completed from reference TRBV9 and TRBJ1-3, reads DSGVTQTPKHLITATGQRVTLRCSPRSGDLSVYWYQQSLDQGLQFLIQYYNGEERAKGNILERFSAQQFPDLHSELNLSSLELGDSALYFCASSAYSGNTIYFGEGSWLTVV.

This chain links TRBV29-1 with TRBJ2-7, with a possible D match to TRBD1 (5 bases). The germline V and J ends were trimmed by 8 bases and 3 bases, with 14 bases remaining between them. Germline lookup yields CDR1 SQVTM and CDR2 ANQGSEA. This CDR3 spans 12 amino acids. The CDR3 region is CSTADTGYEQYF. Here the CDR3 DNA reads TGCAGCACCGCGGACACCGGCTACGAGCAGTACTTC.

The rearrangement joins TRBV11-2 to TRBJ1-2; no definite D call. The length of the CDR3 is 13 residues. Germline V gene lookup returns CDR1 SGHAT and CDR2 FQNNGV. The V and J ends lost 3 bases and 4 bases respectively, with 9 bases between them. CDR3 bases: TGTGCCAGCAGCTTGAACAGTGCCTATGGCTACACCTTC. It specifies CASSLNSAYGYTF. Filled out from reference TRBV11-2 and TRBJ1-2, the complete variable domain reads EAGVAQSPRYKIIEKRQSVAFWCNPISGHATLYWYQQILGQGPKLLIQFQNNGVVDDSQLPKDRFSAERLKGVDSTLKIQPAKLEDSAVYLCASSLNSAYGYTFGSGTRLTVV.